The 10 T cell receptor beta chains presented below share a single source sample, sequenced in a study of blood T cell repertoires in COVID-19. The assay was immunoSEQ multiplex PCR, and TCRdb's table has in-frame clones only and misses some. Of fewer than 500,000 clones in the sample, roughly 80% were seen once. Sequences were obtained from peripheral blood. These receptor sequences come from a human donor with acute or convalescent COVID-19. The donor label of this sample is uncertain.

This chain links TRBV6-5 with TRBJ1-1; D call uncertain. The V gene lost 7 bases and the J gene lost 2 bases, with 11 bases spanning the gap. The CDR3 contains 13 residues. The germline V gene encodes CDR1 MNHEY and CDR2 SVGAGI. The CDR3: CASISEGNTEAFF. In DNA, the CDR3 is TGTGCCAGCATCTCGGAGGGAAACACTGAAGCTTTCTTT.

The chain has TRBV14 and TRBJ1-6; 7 positions match TRBD1. From germline, CDR1 is SGHDN and CDR2 FVKESK. The J segment lost 13 bases and the V segment lost 7 bases, leaving 10 bases of the junction unmatched. The CDR3 loop spans 13 amino acids. The CDR3 sequence is CASNSGGRVPLHF. The CDR3 bases are TGTGCCAGCAATTCAGGGGGTCGAGTTCCCCTCCACTTT.

The chain recombines TRBV5-1 with TRBJ2-7, with TRBD2 matching 8 bases. Germline assignment: CDR1 SGHRS and CDR2 YFSETQ. With 4 bases clipped from V and 7 bases from J, the junction kept 10 bases outside the gene matches. This CDR3 has 14 residues. This CDR3 is CASSPASGRNEQYF. CDR3 coding DNA: TGCGCCAGCAGCCCGGCCAGCGGGAGAAATGAGCAGTACTTC.

This sequence joins TRBV19 and TRBJ1-1, with 9 nucleotides matching TRBD1. The CDR3 spans 14 residues. The V gene's germline CDR1 is LNHDA and CDR2 SQIVND (reference sequence). Trimming took 7 bases from V and 6 from J; bases not matched to a gene: 9. Here the CDR3 reads CASKPGTGRSEAFF. The CDR3 DNA reads TGTGCCAGTAAACCCGGGACAGGGAGGTCTGAAGCTTTCTTT. Full variable domain (outside the CDR3, taken from reference TRBV19 and TRBJ1-1): DGGITQSPKYLFRKEGQNVTLSCEQNLNHDAMYWYRQDPGQGLRLIYYSQIVNDFQKGDIAEGYSVSREKKESFPLTVTSAQKNPTAFYLCASKPGTGRSEAFFGQGTRLTVV.

This rearrangement joins TRBV5-1 to TRBJ2-3; D is unresolved. The CDR3 extends over 15 amino acids. Trimming took 0 bases from V and 2 from J, leaving 10 bases between them. Germline values: CDR1 SGHRS, CDR2 YFSETQ. The CDR3 nucleotides read TGCGCCAGCAGCTTGGGCAAGACTCACACAGATACGCAGTATTTT. Protein: CASSLGKTHTDTQYF.

This sequence joins TRBV7-2 and TRBJ1-2; TRBD1 might be the D (5 bases). The CDR3 length is 16 residues. Germline V CDR1 and CDR2: SGHTA, FQGNSA. Between the trimmed V and J ends, which lost 5 bases and 4 bases, there was a span of 20 bases. In DNA form, the CDR3 reads TGTGCCAGCAGCACCCGAGAGACAGCTGGGGTCTATGGCTACACCTTC. Translating it yields CASSTRETAGVYGYTF.

This clone showed up just a few times. The chain couples TRBV7-9 to TRBJ2-2, with 10 bases matching TRBD2. The CDR3 contains 16 residues. Germline assignment: CDR1 SEHNR and CDR2 FQNEAQ (reference sequence). Germline trimming cut 2 bases from V and 7 bases from J; bases unmatched to any gene: 7. CDR3 sequence: CASSLLISGRFGELFF. The CDR3 bases are TGTGCCAGCAGCTTATTAATTAGCGGGAGGTTCGGGGAGCTGTTTTTT.

This clone turned up a few times. V gene TRBV5-1 combines with J gene TRBJ1-5, with 11 bases lining up with TRBD1. CDR1 and CDR2 from the germline V gene are SGHRS and YFSETQ. The trim removed 6 bases at V and 3 bases at J, leaving 8 bases unmatched. This CDR3 contains 16 residues. CDR3 nucleotides: TGCGCCAGCACCTTACCGGGACAGGGGGACAATCAGCCCCAGCATTTT. It specifies CASTLPGQGDNQPQHF.

The chain combines TRBV2 with TRBJ2-3, with TRBD2 as a possible D gene (5 bases). Germline V gives CDR1 SNHLY, CDR2 FYNNEI. Trimming removed 7 bases from V and 2 bases from J, with 13 bases in between. The CDR3 contains 14 residues. The CDR3 is CASKTNSNTDTQYF. DNA for the CDR3: TGTGCCAGCAAGACTAACTCCAACACAGATACGCAGTATTTT. Filled out from reference TRBV2 and TRBJ2-3, the complete variable domain reads EPEVTQTPSHQVTQMGQEVILRCVPISNHLYFYWYRQILGQKVEFLVSFYNNEISEKSEIFDDQFSVERPDGSNFTLKIRSTKLEDSAMYFCASKTNSNTDTQYFGPGTRLTVL.

This clone occurred a few times. This sequence joins TRBV25-1 and TRBJ1-2; 7 bases line up with TRBD1. Trimming removed 2 bases from V and 5 bases from J; junction bases left unmatched: 8. CDR1 MGHDK and CDR2 SYGVNS come from the germline V gene. The CDR3 length is 15 residues. This CDR3 is CASSEDRGLGYGYTF. In DNA form, the CDR3 reads TGTGCCAGCAGTGAAGATAGGGGGCTGGGGTATGGCTACACCTTC.